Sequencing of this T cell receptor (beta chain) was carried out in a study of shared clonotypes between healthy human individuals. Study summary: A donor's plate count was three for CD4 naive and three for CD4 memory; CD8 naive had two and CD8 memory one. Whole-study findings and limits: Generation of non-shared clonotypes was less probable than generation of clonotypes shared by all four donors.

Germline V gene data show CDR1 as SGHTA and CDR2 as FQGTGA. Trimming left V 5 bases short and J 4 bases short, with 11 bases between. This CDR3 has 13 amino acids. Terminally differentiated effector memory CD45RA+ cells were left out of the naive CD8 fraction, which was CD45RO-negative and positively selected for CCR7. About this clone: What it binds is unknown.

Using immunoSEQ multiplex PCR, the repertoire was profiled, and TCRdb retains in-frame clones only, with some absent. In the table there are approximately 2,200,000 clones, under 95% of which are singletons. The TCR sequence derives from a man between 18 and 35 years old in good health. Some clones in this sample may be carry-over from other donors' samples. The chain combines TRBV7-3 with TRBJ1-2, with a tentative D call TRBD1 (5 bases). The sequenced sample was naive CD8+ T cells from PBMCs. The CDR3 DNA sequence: TGTGCCAGCAGCCTCGGGACTAGCTATGGCTACACCTTC. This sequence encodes CASSLGTSYGYTF.